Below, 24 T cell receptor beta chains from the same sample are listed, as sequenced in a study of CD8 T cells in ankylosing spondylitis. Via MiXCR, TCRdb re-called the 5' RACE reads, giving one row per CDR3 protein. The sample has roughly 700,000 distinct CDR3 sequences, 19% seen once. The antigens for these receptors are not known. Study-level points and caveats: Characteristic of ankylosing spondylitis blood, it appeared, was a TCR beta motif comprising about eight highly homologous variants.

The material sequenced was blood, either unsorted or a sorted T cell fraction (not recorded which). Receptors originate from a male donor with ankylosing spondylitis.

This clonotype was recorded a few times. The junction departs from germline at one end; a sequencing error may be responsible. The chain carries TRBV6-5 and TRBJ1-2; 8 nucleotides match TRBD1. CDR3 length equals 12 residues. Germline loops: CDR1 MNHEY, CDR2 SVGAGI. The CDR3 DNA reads TGTGCCAGCAGTTACTCTGGGACAGGTTTTCTCTTC. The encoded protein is CASSYSGTGFLF.

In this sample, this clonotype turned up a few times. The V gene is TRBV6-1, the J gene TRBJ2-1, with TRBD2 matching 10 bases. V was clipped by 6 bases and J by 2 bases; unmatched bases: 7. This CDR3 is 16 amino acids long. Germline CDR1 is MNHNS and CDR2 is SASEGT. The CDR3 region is CASSESLAGAYNEQFF. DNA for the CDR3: TGTGCCAGCAGCGAGTCTCTAGCGGGGGCCTACAATGAGCAGTTCTTC.

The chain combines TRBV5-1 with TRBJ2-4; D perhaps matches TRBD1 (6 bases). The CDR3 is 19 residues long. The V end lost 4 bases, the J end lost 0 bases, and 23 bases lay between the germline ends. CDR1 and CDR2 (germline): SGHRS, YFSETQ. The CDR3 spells CASSPPDSPGTLAKNIQYF. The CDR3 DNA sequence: TGCGCCAGCAGCCCACCGGACAGCCCGGGGACCTTAGCCAAAAACATTCAGTACTTC. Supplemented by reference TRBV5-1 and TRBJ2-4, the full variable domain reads KAGVTQTPRYLIKTRGQQVTLSCSPISGHRSVSWYQQTPGQGLQFLFEYFSETQRNKGNFPGRFSGRQFSNSRSEMNVSTLELGDSALYLCASSPPDSPGTLAKNIQYFGAGTRLSVL.

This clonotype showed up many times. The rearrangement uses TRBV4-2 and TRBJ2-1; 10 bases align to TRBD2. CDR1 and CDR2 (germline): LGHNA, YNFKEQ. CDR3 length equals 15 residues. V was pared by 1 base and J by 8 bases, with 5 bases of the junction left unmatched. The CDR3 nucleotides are TGTGCCAGCAGCCAAGTGTTAGCGGGAGGTGATGAGCAGTTCTTC. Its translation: CASSQVLAGGDEQFF.

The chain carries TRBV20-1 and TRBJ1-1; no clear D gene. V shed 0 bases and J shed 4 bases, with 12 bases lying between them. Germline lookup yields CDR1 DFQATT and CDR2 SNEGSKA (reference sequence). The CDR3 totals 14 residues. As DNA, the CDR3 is TGCAGTGCTAGAGATGGAGGGAAGGCCACTGAAGCTTTCTTT. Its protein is CSARDGGKATEAFF.

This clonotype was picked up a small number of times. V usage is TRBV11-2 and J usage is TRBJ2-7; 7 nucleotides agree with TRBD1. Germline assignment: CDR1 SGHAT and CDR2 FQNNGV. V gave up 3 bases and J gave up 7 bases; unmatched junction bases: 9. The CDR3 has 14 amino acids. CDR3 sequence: CASSFLQGLGEQYF. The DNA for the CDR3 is TGTGCCAGCAGCTTTTTACAGGGGTTAGGGGAGCAGTACTTC.

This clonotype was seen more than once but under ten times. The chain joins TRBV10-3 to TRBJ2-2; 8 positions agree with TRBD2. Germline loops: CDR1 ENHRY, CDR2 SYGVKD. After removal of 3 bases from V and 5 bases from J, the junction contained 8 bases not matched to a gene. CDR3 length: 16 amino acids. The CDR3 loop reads CAISDLEAGETGELFF. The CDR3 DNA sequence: TGTGCCATCAGTGACCTTGAAGCGGGAGAAACCGGGGAGCTGTTTTTT.

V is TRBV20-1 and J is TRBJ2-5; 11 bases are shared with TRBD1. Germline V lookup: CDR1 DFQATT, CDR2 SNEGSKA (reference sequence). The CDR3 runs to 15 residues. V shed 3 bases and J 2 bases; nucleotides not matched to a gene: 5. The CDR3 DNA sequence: TGCAGTGCTAGGGATAGGGACAGGGGGCAAGAGACCCAGTACTTC. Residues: CSARDRDRGQETQYF.

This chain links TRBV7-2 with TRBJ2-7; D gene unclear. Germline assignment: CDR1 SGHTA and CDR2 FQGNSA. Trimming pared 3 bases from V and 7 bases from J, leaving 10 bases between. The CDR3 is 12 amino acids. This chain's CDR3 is CASSLPPLEQYF. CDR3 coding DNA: TGTGCCAGCAGCTTGCCTCCCCTGGAGCAGTACTTC.

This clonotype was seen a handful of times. In DNA form, the CDR3 reads TGCGCCAGCAGCCCCACCCCAGGGGGCCCTAATGAAAAACTGTTTTTT. This translates into CASSPTPGGPNEKLFF. The chain combines TRBV4-1 with TRBJ1-4; 8 bases align to TRBD1. V trimming: 4 bases; J trimming: 3 bases; junction bases outside the gene matches: 7. The CDR3 is 16 amino acids. Per germline, CDR1 MGHRA and CDR2 YSYEKL.

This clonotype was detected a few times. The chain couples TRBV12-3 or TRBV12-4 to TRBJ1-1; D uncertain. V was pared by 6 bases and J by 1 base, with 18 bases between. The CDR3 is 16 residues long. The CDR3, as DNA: TGTGCCAGCAGCTCAAAGATACAGAGACCGAACACTGAAGCTTTCTTT. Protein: CASSSKIQRPNTEAFF.

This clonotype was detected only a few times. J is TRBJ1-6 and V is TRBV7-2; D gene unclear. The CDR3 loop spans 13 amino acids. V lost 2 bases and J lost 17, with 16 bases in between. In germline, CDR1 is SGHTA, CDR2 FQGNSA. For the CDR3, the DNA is TGTGCCAGCAGCTTAAGCGGCAGACTCACATTCCACTTT. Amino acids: CASSLSGRLTFHF.

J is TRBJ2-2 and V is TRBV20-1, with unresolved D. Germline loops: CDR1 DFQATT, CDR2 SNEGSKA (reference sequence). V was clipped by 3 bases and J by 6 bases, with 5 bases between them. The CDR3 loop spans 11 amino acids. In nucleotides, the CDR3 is TGCAGTGCTAGGGGTCCCGGGGAGCTGTTTTTT. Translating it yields CSARGPGELFF.

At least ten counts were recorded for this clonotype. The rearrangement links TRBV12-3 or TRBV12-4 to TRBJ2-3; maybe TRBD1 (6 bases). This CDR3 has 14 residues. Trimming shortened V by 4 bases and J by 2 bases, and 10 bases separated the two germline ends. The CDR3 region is CASSYTGTTDTQYF. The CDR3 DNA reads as TGTGCCAGCAGTTACACAGGGACCACAGATACGCAGTATTTT.

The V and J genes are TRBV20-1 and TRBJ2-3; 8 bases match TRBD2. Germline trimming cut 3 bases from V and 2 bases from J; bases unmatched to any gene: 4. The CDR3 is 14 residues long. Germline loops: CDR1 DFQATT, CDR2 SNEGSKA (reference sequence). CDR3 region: CSARGLVITDTQYF. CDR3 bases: TGCAGTGCTAGGGGACTAGTTATCACAGATACGCAGTATTTT.

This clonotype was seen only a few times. CDR3 protein: CSVRRGMAGELFF. CDR3 nucleotide sequence: TGCAGCGTTCGTCGGGGAATGGCCGGGGAGCTGTTTTTT. The chain recombines TRBV29-1 with TRBJ2-2, with D maybe TRBD2 (5 bases). Germline CDR1 and CDR2: SQVTM and ANQGSEA. Trimming shortened V by 5 bases and J by 6 bases, and 13 bases separated the two germline ends. The CDR3 is 13 residues long.

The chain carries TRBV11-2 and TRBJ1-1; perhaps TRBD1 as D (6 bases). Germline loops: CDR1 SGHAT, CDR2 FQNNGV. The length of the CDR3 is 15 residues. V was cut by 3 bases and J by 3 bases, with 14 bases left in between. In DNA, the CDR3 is TGTGCCAGCAGCTTGTCCGGGGGCGGGTACACTGAAGCTTTCTTT. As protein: CASSLSGGGYTEAFF.

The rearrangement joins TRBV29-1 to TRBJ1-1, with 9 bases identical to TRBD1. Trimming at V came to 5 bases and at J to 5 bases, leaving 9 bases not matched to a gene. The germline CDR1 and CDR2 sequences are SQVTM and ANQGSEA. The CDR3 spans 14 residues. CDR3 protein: CSVPRDRVRTEAFF. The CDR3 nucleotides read TGCAGCGTTCCGCGGGACAGGGTTCGTACTGAAGCTTTCTTT.

The CDR3 DNA reads TGTGCCAGCAGCTCGGACAGGTCGAGCCGGGAGACCCAGTACTTC. It codes for CASSSDRSSRETQYF. This chain joins TRBV7-2 and TRBJ2-5; 7 bases map to TRBD1. After removal of 4 bases from V and 5 bases from J, the junction contained 10 bases not matched to a gene. The V gene's germline CDR1 is SGHTA and CDR2 FQGNSA. The CDR3 length is 15 residues.

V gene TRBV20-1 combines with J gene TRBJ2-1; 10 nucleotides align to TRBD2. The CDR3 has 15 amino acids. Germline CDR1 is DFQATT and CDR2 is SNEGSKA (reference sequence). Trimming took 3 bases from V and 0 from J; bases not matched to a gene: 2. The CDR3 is CSASASGSSYNEQFF. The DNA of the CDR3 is TGCAGTGCTAGTGCTAGCGGGAGCTCCTACAATGAGCAGTTCTTC.

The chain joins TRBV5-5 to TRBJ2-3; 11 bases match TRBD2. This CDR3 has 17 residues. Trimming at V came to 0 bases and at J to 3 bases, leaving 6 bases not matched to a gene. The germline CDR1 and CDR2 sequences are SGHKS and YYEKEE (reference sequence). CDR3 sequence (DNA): TGTGCCAGCAGCTTGGGTTTAGCGGGGGGGATGACAGATACGCAGTATTTT. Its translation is CASSLGLAGGMTDTQYF.

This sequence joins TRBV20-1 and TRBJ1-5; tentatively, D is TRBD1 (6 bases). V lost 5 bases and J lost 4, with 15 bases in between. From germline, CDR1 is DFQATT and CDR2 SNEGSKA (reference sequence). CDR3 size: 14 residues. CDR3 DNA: TGCAGTGCTGAGAAGGGGGGTGTAAATCAGCCCCAGCATTTT. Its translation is CSAEKGGVNQPQHF.

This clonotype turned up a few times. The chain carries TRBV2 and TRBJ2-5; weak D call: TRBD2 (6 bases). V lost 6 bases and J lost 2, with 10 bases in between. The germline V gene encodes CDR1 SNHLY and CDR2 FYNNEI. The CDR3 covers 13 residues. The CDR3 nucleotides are TGTGCCAGCAGCCGGGAGAGGCAAGAGACCCAGTACTTC. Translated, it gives CASSRERQETQYF.

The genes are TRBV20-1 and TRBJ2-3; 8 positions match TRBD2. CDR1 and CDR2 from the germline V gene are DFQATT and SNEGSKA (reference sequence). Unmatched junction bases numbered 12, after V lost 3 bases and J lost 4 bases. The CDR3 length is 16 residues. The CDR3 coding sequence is TGCAGTGCTAGGAGCGGGAGTGATATCTCCCCAGATACGCAGTATTTT. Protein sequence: CSARSGSDISPDTQYF.